The 30 T cell receptor beta chains given below trace back to one sample, sequenced in a study of blood T cell repertoires in COVID-19. The protocol was immunoSEQ multiplex PCR, while the TCRdb copy is restricted to in-frame clones and leaves out a portion. The repertoire holds 150,000 to 180,000 clones, with around 82% as singletons. The sequenced sample was peripheral blood. The receptors here all came from a man aged 55 to 70 with COVID-19, enrolled during active disease.

This clone was observed a few times. The chain links TRBV19 to TRBJ1-4, with D perhaps matching TRBD1 (5 bases). The germline CDR1 and CDR2 sequences are LNHDA and SQIVND (reference sequence). CDR3 length equals 15 residues. The ends were cut back, 7 bases at V and 3 bases at J, with 15 bases in the middle. The CDR3 DNA follows: TGTGCCAGTACCACGGGGGGGGGACCTAATGAAAAACTGTTTTTT. Translation: CASTTGGGPNEKLFF.

This chain connects TRBV6-2 or TRBV6-3 to TRBJ1-2, with a weak D call TRBD1 (6 bases). Trimming pared 0 bases from V and 8 bases from J, leaving 13 bases between. CDR3 size: 14 residues. Germline CDR1 is MNHEY and CDR2 is SVGEGT. The chain's CDR3 is CASSYSDRTGGYTF. CDR3 nucleotide sequence: TGTGCCAGCAGTTACTCAGACAGGACTGGGGGCTACACCTTC.

The V gene is TRBV4-3, the J gene TRBJ1-2; D is undetermined. V was trimmed by 0 bases and J by 4 bases, leaving 12 bases between them. Germline loops: CDR1 LGHNA, CDR2 YSLEER. The CDR3 runs 15 residues. CDR3 bases: TGCGCCAGCAGCCAAGAGGAGGGTGCGGGCTATGGCTACACCTTC. Amino acid sequence: CASSQEEGAGYGYTF.

V gene TRBV2 combines with J gene TRBJ1-5, with 10 bases that match TRBD1. J was trimmed by 2 bases and V by 3 bases; bases with no gene match: 7. Germline V gives CDR1 SNHLY, CDR2 FYNNEI. This CDR3 is built from 17 residues. The CDR3 region is CASSETGGFLGNQPQHF. In DNA, the CDR3 is TGTGCCAGCAGTGAGACAGGGGGCTTTTTGGGCAATCAGCCCCAGCATTTT.

This clone was counted a single time. This rearrangement joins TRBV9 to TRBJ2-2; D not certain. CDR3 length: 14 residues. Per germline, CDR1 SGDLS and CDR2 YYNGEE. V was trimmed by 3 bases and J by 6 bases, leaving 12 bases between them. The CDR3 region is CASSEPFSSGELFF. The CDR3 nucleotides read TGTGCCAGCAGCGAGCCCTTTTCGTCCGGGGAGCTGTTTTTT.

The V call is TRBV25-1, the J call TRBJ1-4; 7 bases are a match to TRBD1. Germline CDR1 reads MGHDK; CDR2 reads SYGVNS. This CDR3 contains 16 residues. The junction had 10 bases not matched to a gene; V was cut back by 4 bases and J by 5 bases. The DNA for the CDR3 is TGTGCCAGCAGTGTCACCAAACCGGGACAGAATGAAAAACTGTTTTTT. Encoded protein: CASSVTKPGQNEKLFF. Looking up the rest from reference TRBV25-1 and TRBJ1-4 gives the full variable domain: EADIYQTPRYLVIGTGKKITLECSQTMGHDKMYWYQQDPGMELHLIHYSYGVNSTEKGDLSSESTVSRIRTEHFPLTLESARPSHTSQYLCASSVTKPGQNEKLFFGSGTQLSVL.

The V and J genes are TRBV18 and TRBJ2-5; D possibly corresponds to TRBD1 (6 bases). Per the germline V gene, CDR1 is KGHSH and CDR2 is LQKENI. The CDR3 contains 17 residues. Trimming left V 0 bases short and J 5 bases short, with 19 bases between. This CDR3 is CASSPPAYQGSLETQYF. The CDR3, as DNA: TGTGCCAGCTCACCACCGGCTTACCAGGGGTCTCTGGAGACCCAGTACTTC.

The chain carries TRBV7-6 and TRBJ2-7; 9 bases line up with TRBD1. V gave up 1 base and J gave up 4 bases; unmatched junction bases: 17. The CDR3 is 19 amino acids. CDR1 SGHVS and CDR2 FNYEAQ come from the germline V gene. The CDR3 DNA follows: TGTGCCAGCAGCTTAGGCCCGGCGTCCACCGGGGACAGGGTGTACGAGCAGTACTTC. Amino acids: CASSLGPASTGDRVYEQYF.

The rearrangement links TRBV7-9 to TRBJ1-1, with D possibly matching TRBD1 (6 bases). V was shortened by 0 bases and J by 3 bases, with 8 bases between the two germline ends. The CDR3 consists of 14 residues. Germline lookup yields CDR1 SEHNR and CDR2 FQNEAQ (reference sequence). The CDR3 protein is CASSLAGTHTEAFF. CDR3 coding DNA: TGTGCCAGCAGCTTAGCAGGGACACACACTGAAGCTTTCTTT.

V is TRBV16 and J is TRBJ2-7; 11 nucleotides match TRBD1. Trimming cost V 0 bases and J 7 bases; bases outside gene matches: 8. The CDR3 runs to 16 residues. The germline V gene has CDR1 KGHSY and CDR2 FQNENV. CDR3: CASSQSLGTGGREQYF. As DNA, the CDR3 is TGTGCCAGCAGCCAATCTTTGGGGACAGGGGGTCGTGAGCAGTACTTC. Full variable domain (rest looked up from reference TRBV16 and TRBJ2-7): GEEVAQTPKHLVRGEGQKAKLYCAPIKGHSYVFWYQQVLKNEFKFLISFQNENVFDETGMPKERFSAKCLPNSPCSLEIQATKLEDSAVYFCASSQSLGTGGREQYFGPGTRLTVT.

The chain uses TRBV21-1 and TRBJ1-5; the table's D call, TRBD1, has no DNA check behind it. TRBV21-1 is tagged as a pseudogene. This CDR3 region has 14 residues. CDR3 coding DNA: TGTGCCAGCAGCAAAGCACAGGGCACAGAGCCCCAGCATTTT. This encodes CASSKAQGTEPQHF.

This clone has a single count. The V and J genes are TRBV18 and TRBJ1-1; D is possibly TRBD1 (5 bases). The CDR3 loop spans 15 amino acids. Germline loops: CDR1 KGHSH, CDR2 LQKENI. The V and J ends lost 0 bases and 5 bases respectively, with 13 bases between them. In DNA, the CDR3 is TGTGCCAGCTCACCACCGTTACAGGTATGGACTGAAGCTTTCTTT. It is translated as CASSPPLQVWTEAFF.

The CDR3 loop reads CASSERQGNQPQHF. CDR3 DNA: TGTGCCAGCAGTGAACGGCAGGGTAATCAGCCCCAGCATTTT. The chain couples TRBV6-1 to TRBJ1-5; TRBD1 might be the D (5 bases). The CDR3 runs 14 residues. V was cut by 2 bases and J by 4 bases, with 9 bases left in between. Germline V gives CDR1 MNHNS, CDR2 SASEGT.

The rearrangement joins TRBV30 to TRBJ1-2; tentatively, D is TRBD1 (5 bases). This CDR3 contains 13 residues. Trimming cost V 5 bases and J 4 bases, with 14 bases left between them. Per the germline V gene, CDR1 is GTSNPN and CDR2 is SVGIG (reference sequence). The CDR3: CAWGHSRSYGYTF. The CDR3 bases are TGTGCCTGGGGACACAGCCGATCCTATGGCTACACCTTC. The whole variable domain, filled in from reference TRBV30 and TRBJ1-2, reads SQTIHQWPATLVQPVGSPLSLECTVEGTSNPNLYWYRQAAGRGLQLLFYSVGIGQISSEVPQNLSASRPQDRQFILSSKKLLLSDSGFYLCAWGHSRSYGYTFGSGTRLTVV.

The chain combines TRBV6-2 or TRBV6-3 with TRBJ1-2; TRBD1 aligns across 11 bases. V lost 7 bases, J lost 7 bases, and 8 bases stayed unmatched. The CDR3 loop spans 14 amino acids. Germline V gives CDR1 MNHEY, CDR2 SVGEGT. CDR3: CASTPGQGGVGYTF. CDR3 in DNA: TGTGCCAGCACCCCGGGACAGGGGGGCGTTGGCTACACCTTC.

CDR3 nucleotides: TGCAGCGTTGAAGATCAGGGTCATGAAAAACTGTTTTTT. Protein product: CSVEDQGHEKLFF. The chain joins TRBV29-1 to TRBJ1-4; D perhaps matches TRBD1 (5 bases). The CDR3 runs 13 residues. V was trimmed by 0 bases and J by 6 bases, leaving 8 bases between them. Germline values: CDR1 SQVTM, CDR2 ANQGSEA.

The CDR3 DNA reads TGTGCCAGCTCACCACTCAGGGAGGACAATCAGCCCCAGCATTTT. This translates into CASSPLREDNQPQHF. This sequence joins TRBV18 and TRBJ1-5; perhaps TRBD1 as D (5 bases). This CDR3 has 15 residues. Trimming took 1 base from V and 3 from J, leaving 10 bases between them. Looked up from germline, CDR1 is KGHSH and CDR2 is LQKENI. Complete variable domain (other parts from reference TRBV18 and TRBJ1-5): NAGVMQNPRHLVRRRGQEARLRCSPMKGHSHVYWYRQLPEEGLKFMVYLQKENIIDESGMPKERFSAEFPKEGPSILRIQQVVRGDSAAYFCASSPLREDNQPQHFGDGTRLSIL.

The rearrangement joins TRBV4-2 to TRBJ2-1; TRBD2 is a possible D gene (6 bases). Deletions cut 0 bases from V and 8 bases from J, with 17 bases between. Germline V gene lookup returns CDR1 LGHNA and CDR2 YNFKEQ. The CDR3 is 16 amino acids. The CDR3 reads CASSQDLATVWDEQFF. The CDR3 bases are TGTGCCAGCAGCCAAGATCTAGCGACAGTGTGGGATGAGCAGTTCTTC.

V usage is TRBV19 and J usage is TRBJ1-4; 10 nucleotides line up with TRBD1. Germline-derived CDR1 and CDR2 are LNHDA and SQIVND (reference sequence). This CDR3 has 14 amino acids. The J segment lost 8 bases and the V segment lost 8 bases, leaving 8 bases of the junction unmatched. CDR3 in DNA: TGTGCCAGTGGATTGACAGGGGGCGGCGAAAAACTGTTTTTT. It specifies CASGLTGGGEKLFF.

The rearrangement links TRBV5-6 to TRBJ1-2; D uncertain. Between the trimmed V and J ends, which lost 4 bases and 7 bases, there was a span of 14 bases. From germline, CDR1 is SGHDT and CDR2 YYEEEE. This CDR3 has 13 amino acids. CDR3 bases: TGTGCCAGCAGCCTCAAGAGGGAAAGTGGCTACACCTTC. This codes for CASSLKRESGYTF.

V is TRBV2 and J is TRBJ2-3; 8 bases fit TRBD2. Per germline, CDR1 SNHLY and CDR2 FYNNEI. The J segment lost 2 bases and the V segment lost 7 bases, leaving 8 bases of the junction unmatched. This CDR3 has 15 amino acids. The CDR3 here is CASKRLALDTDTQYF. For the CDR3, the DNA is TGTGCCAGCAAACGACTAGCGCTAGACACAGATACGCAGTATTTT.

The chain employs TRBV7-2 and TRBJ2-1; 10 nucleotides match TRBD2. The V gene's germline CDR1 is SGHTA and CDR2 FQGNSA. There are 16 residues in the CDR3. V shed 5 bases, J shed 10 bases, and the junction held 14 bases outside the gene matches. The CDR3 loop is CASSANRLAGDGEQFF. CDR3 in DNA: TGTGCCAGCAGCGCGAATCGGCTAGCGGGAGACGGGGAGCAGTTCTTC.

The chain combines TRBV6-6 with TRBJ2-7, with 7 bases that match TRBD2. With 5 bases clipped from V and 0 bases from J, the junction kept 7 bases outside the gene matches. In germline, CDR1 is MNHNY, CDR2 SVGAGI (reference sequence). The CDR3 consists of 15 residues. The CDR3 DNA sequence: TGTGCCAGCAGTCACGTGGGGGGGAACTCCTACGAGCAGTACTTC. This sequence encodes CASSHVGGNSYEQYF.

The chain combines TRBV7-9 with TRBJ2-7; D may be TRBD1 (5 bases). The V gene's germline CDR1 is SEHNR and CDR2 FQNEAQ (reference sequence). With 1 base removed from V and 2 bases from J, the gap between germline ends came to 9 bases. This CDR3 has 14 amino acids. Here the CDR3 DNA reads TGTGCCAGCAGCTTAGGGACAAATACCTACGAGCAGTACTTC. It is translated as CASSLGTNTYEQYF.

The CDR3 DNA reads as TGTGCCAGCAGCTTAGCCCAGGGGGAAGAGACCCAGTACTTC. It codes for CASSLAQGEETQYF. J is TRBJ2-5 and V is TRBV7-2, with TRBD1 identical over 7 bases. The germline gives CDR1 SGHTA, CDR2 FQGNSA. The CDR3 extends over 14 amino acids. Trimming took 0 bases from V and 3 from J; bases not matched to a gene: 1.

The CDR3 is CASSLDALGGTQYF. The CDR3 nucleotides read TGCGCCAGCAGCCTGGACGCACTCGGAGGGACCCAGTACTTC. The V gene is TRBV5-1, the J gene TRBJ2-5; D is perhaps TRBD2 (5 bases). V was clipped by 4 bases and J by 7 bases, with 17 bases between them. Looked up from germline, CDR1 is SGHRS and CDR2 is YFSETQ. This CDR3 comprises 14 residues.

This clone was counted a few times. V is TRBV2 and J is TRBJ1-5; 10 nucleotides line up with TRBD1. Germline V gene data show CDR1 as SNHLY and CDR2 as FYNNEI. The CDR3 length is 15 residues. V lost 6 bases and J lost 7; bases outside the gene matches: 9. Written as DNA, the CDR3 is TGTGCCAGCAGGGAGACAGGGGGCGCAGGCCAGCCCCAGCATTTT. As protein: CASRETGGAGQPQHF. The full variable domain, with the rest looked up from reference TRBV2 and TRBJ1-5, is EPEVTQTPSHQVTQMGQEVILRCVPISNHLYFYWYRQILGQKVEFLVSFYNNEISEKSEIFDDQFSVERPDGSNFTLKIRSTKLEDSAMYFCASRETGGAGQPQHFGDGTRLSIL.

This clone has only one observation. This chain links TRBV10-3 with TRBJ1-5, with D tentatively TRBD1 (5 bases). V was pared by 4 bases and J by 3 bases, with 10 bases between. In germline, CDR1 is ENHRY, CDR2 SYGVKD. The CDR3 runs to 14 residues. The CDR3, as DNA: TGTGCCATCAGTGCAACAGGCCTCAATCAGCCCCAGCATTTT. Translating it yields CAISATGLNQPQHF.

The chain links TRBV7-9 to TRBJ1-2, with TRBD1 matching 11 bases. V lost 8 bases to trimming and J lost 1 base; unmatched junction nucleotides: 12. Germline V CDR1 and CDR2: SEHNR, FQNEAQ (reference sequence). The CDR3 consists of 17 residues. In DNA form, the CDR3 reads TGTGCCAGCTCTTTTACCGGGACAGGGGGTTTTAACTATGGCTACACCTTC. Translating gives CASSFTGTGGFNYGYTF.

The chain employs TRBV28 and TRBJ1-5, with D unresolved. This CDR3 has 15 residues. V lost 10 bases and J 2 bases, leaving 18 bases between the germline ends. Looked up from germline, CDR1 is MDHEN and CDR2 is SYDVKM. DNA of the CDR3: TGTGCCACTAGCCCCGGAGTCGTTCGCAATCAGCCCCAGCATTTT. The encoded protein is CATSPGVVRNQPQHF.